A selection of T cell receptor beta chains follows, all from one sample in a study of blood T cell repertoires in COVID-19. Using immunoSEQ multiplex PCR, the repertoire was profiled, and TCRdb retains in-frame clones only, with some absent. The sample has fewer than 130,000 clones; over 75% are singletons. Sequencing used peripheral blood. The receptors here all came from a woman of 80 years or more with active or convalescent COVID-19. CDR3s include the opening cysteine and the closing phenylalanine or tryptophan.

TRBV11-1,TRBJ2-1,CASSTSSRLDQFF
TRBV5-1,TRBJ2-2,CASSLLGGLNTGELFF
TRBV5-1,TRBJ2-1,CASTLGGGSRYNEQFF
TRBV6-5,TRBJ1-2,CASSYSQGSDRDGYTF
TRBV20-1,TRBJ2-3,CSASATSTDTQYF
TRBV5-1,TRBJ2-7,CASSLYGLAGVQYF
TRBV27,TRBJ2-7,CASSPVQGAYEQYF
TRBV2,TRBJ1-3,CASRRMFGQIAAYPGNTIYF
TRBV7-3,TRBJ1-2,CASSFGQGVGYTF
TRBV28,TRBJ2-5,CASTPSGEGETQYF
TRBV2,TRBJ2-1,CASPKGGSIDEQFF
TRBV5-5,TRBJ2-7,CASSLATGASYEQYF
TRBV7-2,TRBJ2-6,CASSSRYSGANVLTF
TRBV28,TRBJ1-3,CASSFRRNTIYF
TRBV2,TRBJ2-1,CASSFDRGAYNEQFF
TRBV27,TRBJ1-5,CASSPRAGGQNSNQPQHF
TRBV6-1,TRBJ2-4,CASSEALLGGSKNIQYF
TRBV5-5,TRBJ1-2,CASSLGAGGGDNYGYTF
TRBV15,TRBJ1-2,CATSRDRRGRRSYGYTF
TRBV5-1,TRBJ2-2,CASSLRTATGELFF
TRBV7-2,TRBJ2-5,CASSARGLARAETQYF
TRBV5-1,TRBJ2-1,CASSFLAGGQNNEQFF
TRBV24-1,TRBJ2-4,CATSDSGQGKNIQYF
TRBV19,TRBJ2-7,CASSRRTGGQRSSYEQYF
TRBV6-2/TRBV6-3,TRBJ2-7,CASSRKTSATYEQYF
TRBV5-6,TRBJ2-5,CASSPGTSGIETQYF
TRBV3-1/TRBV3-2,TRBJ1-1,CASSQWWKGPSTEAFF
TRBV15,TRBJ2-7,CATSRGAGDPYEQYF
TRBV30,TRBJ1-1,CAWGGSMTGTEAFF
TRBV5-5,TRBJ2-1,CASSSLSGNTIGEQFF
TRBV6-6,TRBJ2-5,CASSAGALQETQYF
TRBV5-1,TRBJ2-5,CASSPRAGGGETQYF
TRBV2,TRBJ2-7,CASTFYEQYF
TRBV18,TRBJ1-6,CASSPIQESSYNSPLHF
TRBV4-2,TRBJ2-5,CASSQEGRGQETQYF
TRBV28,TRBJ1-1,CASSLLAGAMNTEAFF
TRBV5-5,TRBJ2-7,CASSATGGFSYEQYF
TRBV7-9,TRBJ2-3,CASSRGDRGFTDTQYF
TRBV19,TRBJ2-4,CASSPRRGMTKNIQYF
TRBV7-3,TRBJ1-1,CASRSDRDTEAFF
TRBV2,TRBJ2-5,CASTQYQETQYF
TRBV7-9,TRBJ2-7,CASSPHRDREPGEQYF
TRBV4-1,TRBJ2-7,CASSQDGRLAVHEQYF
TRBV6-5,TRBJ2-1,CASRDRGFSEQFF
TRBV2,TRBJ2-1,CASSEALGGGDEQFF
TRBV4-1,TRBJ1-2,CASSQDGHLRRGGYTF
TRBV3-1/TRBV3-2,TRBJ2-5,CASSHIPGLAEETQYF
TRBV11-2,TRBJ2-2,CASRSLRERKAGELFF
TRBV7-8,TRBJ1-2,CASSPSGGTYGYTF
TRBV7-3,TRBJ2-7,CASSPGLFGEQYF
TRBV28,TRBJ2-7,CASSLVGAYYEQYF
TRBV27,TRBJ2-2,CASSSRDRGITGELFF
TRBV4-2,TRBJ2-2,CASSQGFGGVNTGELFF
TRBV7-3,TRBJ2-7,CASSSGQGEYEQYF
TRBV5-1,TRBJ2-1,CASSSSGSYNEQFF
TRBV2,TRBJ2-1,CASSPGTSGSLFF
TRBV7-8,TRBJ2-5,CASSLAAGAETQYF
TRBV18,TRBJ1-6,CASSSDSPLWGGSPLHF